These T cell receptor beta chains were read from a single sample in a study of T cell responses to AZD1222 COVID-19 vaccine. Profiling relied on immunoSEQ multiplex PCR, and the TCRdb table lists in-frame clones only, not all of them. Of some 150,000 clones detected, roughly nine tenths appear once; the ten largest clones hold 1.5% to 2%. Sample: peripheral blood, taken 28 days after the second AZD1222 dose. The receptors originated from an adult who received the AZD1222 COVID-19 vaccine. CDR3s include the opening cysteine and the closing phenylalanine or tryptophan. D genes are given only for firm matches. Part of the rows lack a size; the others show once, few, many or a class for expanded clones.

v_call,clone_size,d_call,j_call,cdr3_nt,cdr3_aa
TRBV2,NA,TRBD2,TRBJ2-1,TGTGCCAGCAGAGGGACTACACACAATGAGCAGTTCTTC,CASRGTTHNEQFF
TRBV25-1,NA,TRBD2,TRBJ2-1,TGTGCCAGCAGTGAATCGCCCGCGGGGACTAGCGGTTACAATGAGCAGTTCTTC,CASSESPAGTSGYNEQFF
TRBV7-8,NA,TRBD1,TRBJ1-1,TGTGCCAGCAGCACTACAGGGGGGTACACTGAAGCTTTCTTT,CASSTTGGYTEAFF
TRBV19,NA,NA,TRBJ1-5,TGTGCCAGAACGAACTCCCGGGACCGCAATAGGAATCAGCCCCAGCATTTT,CARTNSRDRNRNQPQHF
TRBV27,NA,TRBD1,TRBJ1-1,TGTGCCAGCAGTCCCAGACAGGGCCCGGGCACTGAAGCTTTCTTT,CASSPRQGPGTEAFF
TRBV28,NA,NA,TRBJ1-2,TGTGCCAGCAGTTTTCGAGGGGGACACTATGGCTACACCTTC,CASSFRGGHYGYTF
TRBV24-1,once,TRBD1,TRBJ2-2,TGTGCCACCAGTGAGCTACCGGGACAGGGGGCAGTGACCGGGGAGCTGTTTTTT,CATSELPGQGAVTGELFF
TRBV10-3,NA,NA,TRBJ1-2,TGTGCCATCAGTGAGTCGATCCCCTATGGCTACACCTTC,CAISESIPYGYTF
TRBV4-1,NA,NA,TRBJ1-6,TGCGCCAGCAGCCAAGAGACGGGCTTTAATTCACCCCTCCACTTT,CASSQETGFNSPLHF
TRBV2,NA,TRBD1,TRBJ1-4,TGTGCCAGCAGTGCACAGGGGAGGAATGAAAAACTGTTTTTT,CASSAQGRNEKLFF
TRBV28,few,TRBD1,TRBJ2-7,TGTGCCAGCAGTTTGGCCACAGGGGGCAAGATCCACGAGCAGTACTTC,CASSLATGGKIHEQYF
TRBV6-5,NA,TRBD1,TRBJ2-7,TGTGCCAGCAGTTACTCGTTACAGGGGTCCTACGAGCAGTACTTC,CASSYSLQGSYEQYF
TRBV9,once,NA,TRBJ1-2,TGTGCCAGCAGCGTAGGACGAGGACCTGGCTACACCTTC,CASSVGRGPGYTF
TRBV3-1/TRBV3-2,NA,NA,TRBJ2-5,TGTGCCAGCAGCCGACTAGTCATGCATAATGGTGCCCAGTACTTC,CASSRLVMHNGAQYF
TRBV2,NA,NA,TRBJ1-3,TGTGCCAGCAGTGACCAGGGGATCTCTGGAAACACCATATATTTT,CASSDQGISGNTIYF
TRBV20-1,once,NA,TRBJ2-1,TGCAGTGCTAGTAGCCTCCGAGGCTCCTACAATGAGCAGTTCTTC,CSASSLRGSYNEQFF
TRBV28,NA,NA,TRBJ1-1,TGTGCCAGCAGCCAAAACACGAACACTGAAGCTTTCTTT,CASSQNTNTEAFF
TRBV7-9,NA,TRBD1,TRBJ1-2,TGTGCCAGCAGCCGCGACAGGGGAGCTAACTATGGCTACACCTTC,CASSRDRGANYGYTF
TRBV11-3,few,NA,TRBJ1-4,TGTGCCAGCAGCCTTTTAGGGTCTAATGAAAAACTGTTTTTT,CASSLLGSNEKLFF
TRBV7-2,NA,TRBD2,TRBJ2-2,TGTGCCAGCAGCTTTGGACTAGCGGGAGGTACCGGGGAGCTGTTTTTT,CASSFGLAGGTGELFF
TRBV5-1,NA,NA,TRBJ1-3,TGCGCCAGCAGTACTCAGGGCCTCTCTGGAAACACCATATATTTT,CASSTQGLSGNTIYF
TRBV28,NA,NA,TRBJ2-2,TGTGCCAGCCGTCCTTTGGCAGGGGAGAACACCGGGGAGCTGTTTTTT,CASRPLAGENTGELFF
TRBV5-1,NA,NA,TRBJ2-7,TGCGCCAGCAGCTTGGCCAGTCAGGGGCCCTACGAGCAGTACTTC,CASSLASQGPYEQYF
TRBV11-3,NA,NA,TRBJ2-1,TGTGCCAGCAGCTCTCTGGACTCTGACAATGAGCAGTTCTTC,CASSSLDSDNEQFF
TRBV7-3,NA,TRBD2,TRBJ2-1,TGTGCCAGCAGTGCGACTAGCGGGAGCAACAATGAGCAGTTCTTC,CASSATSGSNNEQFF
TRBV7-3,few,NA,TRBJ2-3,TGTGCCAGCAGCTTAAGTGGCCTTGGAGAAGCTACGCAGTATTTT,CASSLSGLGEATQYF
TRBV5-1,NA,NA,TRBJ1-4,TGCGCCAGCAGCGAAGGGGAGGAGGGTGAAAAACTGTTTTTT,CASSEGEEGEKLFF
TRBV6-6,NA,NA,TRBJ2-2,TGTGCCAGCAGTCGACGGGGCCCACAAAGCGCCGGGGAGCTGTTTTTT,CASSRRGPQSAGELFF
TRBV4-1,NA,NA,TRBJ2-1,TGCGCCAGCAGCGACCGATTAACGGACAGTCCCACCCGCAATGAGCAGTTCTTC,CASSDRLTDSPTRNEQFF
TRBV5-6,few,TRBD1,TRBJ1-2,TGTGCCAGCAGCTCGTACGACAGGGAATATGGCTACACCTTC,CASSSYDREYGYTF
TRBV12-3/TRBV12-4,NA,NA,TRBJ2-3,TGTGCCAGCAGCCTGAACATAGGCACGCAGTATTTT,CASSLNIGTQYF
TRBV19,NA,TRBD1,TRBJ1-1,TGTGCCAGTAGTAGACAAACAGGGGGCGGTGGCACTGAAGCTTTCTTT,CASSRQTGGGGTEAFF
TRBV19,NA,NA,TRBJ2-6,TGTGCCAGTAGTATTATGGGGACACGGAACTCTGGGGCCAACGTCCTGACTTTC,CASSIMGTRNSGANVLTF
TRBV4-2,NA,TRBD2,TRBJ2-1,TGTGCCTGCGCGGGGGAATTAAATGAGCAGTTCTTC,CACAGELNEQFF
TRBV19,NA,TRBD2,TRBJ2-7,TGTGCCAGTAAGGAGACTAGCGGGAACATCTACGAGCAGTACTTC,CASKETSGNIYEQYF
TRBV18,few,NA,TRBJ2-1,TGTGCCAGCTCACCCCCGTTAAGGCCCTCCTACAATGAGCAGTTCTTC,CASSPPLRPSYNEQFF
TRBV2,NA,TRBD1,TRBJ1-1,TGTGCCAGCAGTGATTACAGGGGAAACACTGAAGCTTTCTTT,CASSDYRGNTEAFF
TRBV4-3,NA,NA,TRBJ1-4,TGCGCCAGCAGCCAAGATTTCTCCGCAACTAATGAAAAACTGTTTTTT,CASSQDFSATNEKLFF
TRBV4-3,once,NA,TRBJ1-1,TGCGCCAGCAGCCATGCCCATCCGGAGAACACTGAAGCTTTCTTT,CASSHAHPENTEAFF
TRBV28,once,TRBD1,TRBJ2-7,TGTGCCAGCAGTTTCGCGGACAGGGGTTACGAGCAGTACTTC,CASSFADRGYEQYF
TRBV5-6,NA,TRBD1,TRBJ1-4,TGTGCCAGCAGCCTGGGCCGGGACAGGGATGAAAAACTGTTTTTT,CASSLGRDRDEKLFF